Below, 29 T cell receptor beta chains from the same sample are listed, as sequenced in a study of T cells in Graves' hyperthyroidism and ophthalmopathy. There were TCR beta CDR3 regions amplified from RNA transcripts. A first-round RT-PCR of the TCR CDR3 used the HTBI primer set. One entry per CDR3 protein, called by TCRdb with MiXCR from the multiplex PCR reads. The sample lists approximately 360,000 distinct CDR3 sequences, around a quarter occurring once. Material: blood. These receptors were collected from a man between 50 and 59 years old with Graves' hyperthyroidism.

This clonotype was found a few times. The V call is TRBV6-1, the J call TRBJ2-5; D may match TRBD1 or TRBD2 (5 bases each). The V gene's germline CDR1 is MNHNS and CDR2 SASEGT. The CDR3 has 14 residues. V was pared by 8 bases and J by 1 base, with 14 bases between. The CDR3 is CASLTGTAQETQYF. The CDR3 DNA is TGTGCCAGCCTGACCGGGACGGCCCAAGAGACCCAGTACTTC.

This sequence joins TRBV14 and TRBJ2-2; possibly TRBD1 for D (6 bases). The germline V and J ends were trimmed by 5 bases and 3 bases, with 16 bases remaining between them. This CDR3 spans 16 amino acids. Germline loops: CDR1 SGHDN, CDR2 FVKESK. The CDR3 DNA is TGTGCCAGCAGCACCCGTGGGGGCTTCCACACCGGGGAGCTGTTTTTT. It yields the protein CASSTRGGFHTGELFF.

This clonotype was counted between two and nine times. This chain connects TRBV2 to TRBJ1-1; D not certain. The CDR3 runs 14 residues. CDR1 and CDR2 (germline): SNHLY, FYNNEI. The V end was cut by 5 bases, the J end by 1 base, with 11 bases between. CDR3 bases: TGTGCCAGCAGTTTTTTGAGGACGAACACTGAAGCTTTCTTT. Translated: CASSFLRTNTEAFF.

This clonotype was seen only a few times. V usage is TRBV2 and J usage is TRBJ2-2; D remains unclear. Germline V gene sequence: CDR1 SNHLY, CDR2 FYNNEI. V lost 6 bases and J 7 bases, leaving 12 bases between the germline ends. The CDR3 runs to 13 residues. The CDR3 loop reads CASSERQYGELFF. The CDR3 region has the DNA TGTGCCAGCAGCGAGCGACAATACGGGGAGCTGTTTTTT.

The genes are TRBV6-2 or TRBV6-3 and TRBJ2-7; 10 positions agree with TRBD2. The CDR3 sequence is 17 residues long. The J segment lost 7 bases and the V segment lost 1 base, leaving 13 bases of the junction unmatched. Germline-derived CDR1 and CDR2 are MNHEY and SVGEGT. CDR3 DNA sequence: TGTGCCAGCAGTTACTTGTTGGCTAGCGGGAGATTAGAAGAGCAGTACTTC. Translating it yields CASSYLLASGRLEEQYF.

CDR3 in amino acids: CASSYGLRGTEAFF. The DNA of the CDR3 is TGTGCCAGCAGCTACGGGTTGCGAGGGACTGAAGCTTTCTTT. The chain uses TRBV7-9 and TRBJ1-1, with no clear D. Per germline, CDR1 SEHNR and CDR2 FQNEAQ (reference sequence). V was shortened by 4 bases and J by 5 bases, with 14 bases between the two germline ends. The CDR3 spans 14 residues.

This clonotype was seen at least ten times. This chain joins TRBV30 and TRBJ2-7, with D hard to call. In germline, CDR1 is GTSNPN, CDR2 SVGIG (reference sequence). Trimming left V 5 bases short and J 0 bases short, with 8 bases between. This CDR3 is 12 amino acids long. CDR3 DNA: TGTGCCTGGCCGGAGAGCTCCTACGAGCAGTACTTC. This sequence encodes CAWPESSYEQYF.

The chain links TRBV27 to TRBJ1-5; possibly TRBD1 for D (6 bases). This CDR3 spans 16 amino acids. CDR1 and CDR2 from the germline V gene are MNHEY and SMNVEV (reference sequence). Between the trimmed V and J ends, which lost 2 bases and 3 bases, there was a span of 14 bases. The CDR3 sequence: CASSLRGGLLNQPQHF. The CDR3, as DNA: TGTGCCAGCAGTTTAAGGGGGGGCCTCCTCAATCAGCCCCAGCATTTT.

This clonotype was detected many times. V usage is TRBV2 and J usage is TRBJ1-6, with D unresolved. Germline CDR1 SNHLY, CDR2 FYNNEI. The V gene lost 3 bases and the J gene lost 5 bases, with 5 bases spanning the gap. There are 13 residues in the CDR3. This chain's CDR3 is CASSEDHNSPLHF. The CDR3 coding sequence is TGTGCCAGCAGTGAGGATCATAATTCACCCCTCCACTTT.

A few counts support this clonotype. The chain links TRBV7-8 to TRBJ2-1, with TRBD2 identical over 8 bases. The germline CDR1 and CDR2 sequences are SGHVS and FQNEAQ. This CDR3 has 15 amino acids. V gave up 0 bases and J gave up 8 bases; unmatched junction bases: 6. The CDR3 here is CASSLASGALYEQFF. For the CDR3, the DNA is TGTGCCAGCAGCTTAGCTAGCGGGGCCCTTTATGAGCAGTTCTTC.

CDR3 DNA: TGTGCCAGTAGTATACTAGCGGGAGCGCCATCCACAGATACGCAGTATTTT. Protein: CASSILAGAPSTDTQYF. The chain is built from TRBV19 and TRBJ2-3; TRBD2 agrees at 10 bases. Germline CDR1 LNHDA, CDR2 SQIVND (reference sequence). V was pared by 2 bases and J by 2 bases, with 7 bases of the junction left unmatched. There are 17 residues in the CDR3.

The V gene is TRBV7-9, the J gene TRBJ2-7; weak D call: TRBD1 (5 bases). This CDR3 is built from 14 residues. Germline V lookup: CDR1 SEHNR, CDR2 FQNEAQ (reference sequence). Trimming shortened V by 9 bases and J by 6 bases, and 21 bases separated the two germline ends. CDR3 bases: TGTGCCAGTAGTATAAGTGACAGCTCAGTCGAGCAGTACTTC. It codes for CASSISDSSVEQYF.

This clonotype was counted ten times or more. This rearrangement joins TRBV12-3 or TRBV12-4 to TRBJ2-7; the match to TRBD1 covers 9 bases. The CDR3 totals 15 residues. After removal of 6 bases from V and 1 base from J, the junction contained 7 bases not matched to a gene. The CDR3 spells CASSRDREQSYEQYF. The CDR3 DNA is TGTGCCAGCAGCAGGGACAGGGAGCAATCCTACGAGCAGTACTTC.

This clonotype has just a few counts. J is TRBJ2-1 and V is TRBV24-1, with 7 bases identical to TRBD2. CDR1 and CDR2 (germline): KGHDR, SFDVKD. V lost 2 bases, J lost 7 bases, and 7 bases stayed unmatched. The CDR3 spans 15 residues. The CDR3 protein is CATSDWTRTGNEQFF. The CDR3 nucleotides are TGTGCCACCAGTGATTGGACTAGGACGGGGAATGAGCAGTTCTTC.

This clonotype has at least ten counts. The CDR3 sequence: CAILGASYEQYF. In DNA form, the CDR3 reads TGTGCCATCTTGGGGGCTTCCTACGAGCAGTACTTC. The V gene is TRBV28, the J gene TRBJ2-7, with D maybe TRBD1 (6 bases). CDR3 length: 12 residues. Trimming cost V 10 bases and J 1 base, with 11 bases left between them. Germline CDR1 reads MDHEN; CDR2 reads SYDVKM. The whole variable domain, remainder taken from reference TRBV28 and TRBJ2-7, is DVKVTQSSRYLVKRTGEKVFLECVQDMDHENMFWYRQDPGLGLRLIYFSYDVKMKEKGDIPEGYSVSREKKERFSLILESASTNQTSMYLCAILGASYEQYFGPGTRLTVT.

The chain couples TRBV6-2 or TRBV6-3 to TRBJ2-3, with 10 bases that match TRBD2. The length of the CDR3 is 16 residues. Germline assignment: CDR1 MNHEY and CDR2 SVGEGT. With 6 bases clipped from V and 1 base from J, the junction kept 7 bases outside the gene matches. The CDR3 nucleotides read TGTGCCAGCAGCAAGGGGCTAGCGGGGGGCACAGATACGCAGTATTTT. It translates to CASSKGLAGGTDTQYF.

This clonotype was seen at least ten times. The genes are TRBV6-1 and TRBJ2-3; 10 nucleotides match TRBD1. V lost 10 bases, J lost 6 bases, and 4 bases stayed unmatched. Germline lookup yields CDR1 MNHNS and CDR2 SASEGT. This CDR3 has 12 residues. The CDR3 bases are TGTGCCACCTCGACAGGGGGCGATACGCAGTATTTT. It is translated as CATSTGGDTQYF.

This clonotype was found a few times. V and J are TRBV25-1 and TRBJ1-6; D is possibly TRBD1 (5 bases). The CDR3 has 17 residues. The germline V gene encodes CDR1 MGHDK and CDR2 SYGVNS. The V end lost 1 base, the J end lost 7 bases, and 17 bases lay between the germline ends. CDR3 amino acids: CASSEWTDTAWNSPLHF. The CDR3, as DNA: TGTGCCAGCAGTGAATGGACGGACACTGCCTGGAATTCACCCCTCCACTTT.

This clonotype was detected only a few times. J is TRBJ2-5 and V is TRBV28; D gene unclear. The CDR3 is 16 amino acids. V was clipped by 3 bases and J by 2 bases, with 16 bases between them. Germline loops: CDR1 MDHEN, CDR2 SYDVKM. As DNA, the CDR3 is TGTGCCAGCAGTTTTACCCCGACCCCAAAACAAGAGACCCAGTACTTC. It yields the protein CASSFTPTPKQETQYF. Filled out from reference TRBV28 and TRBJ2-5, the complete variable domain reads DVKVTQSSRYLVKRTGEKVFLECVQDMDHENMFWYRQDPGLGLRLIYFSYDVKMKEKGDIPEGYSVSREKKERFSLILESASTNQTSMYLCASSFTPTPKQETQYFGPGTRLLVL.

Written as DNA, the CDR3 is TGTGCCAGTGAGGGACAGCCAAGAGGCAATGAGCAGTTCTTC. It codes for CASEGQPRGNEQFF. V gene TRBV2 combines with J gene TRBJ2-1; 7 bases line up with TRBD1. CDR1 SNHLY and CDR2 FYNNEI come from the germline V gene. The CDR3 is 14 residues long. Trimming took 9 bases from V and 6 from J; bases not matched to a gene: 11.

The chain employs TRBV7-9 and TRBJ1-4, with TRBD1 identical over 9 bases. Germline CDR1 SEHNR, CDR2 FQNEAQ (reference sequence). CDR3 length equals 14 residues. V shed 5 bases and J 8 bases; nucleotides not matched to a gene: 6. CDR3 in DNA: TGTGCCAGCAGCCCCGACAGGGGGTTGGAAAAACTGTTTTTT. It codes for CASSPDRGLEKLFF.

The CDR3 loop reads CASSQNPNEQFF. CDR3 nucleotides: TGTGCCAGCAGTCAAAATCCCAATGAGCAGTTCTTC. The genes are TRBV6-1 and TRBJ2-1; D unresolved. The CDR3 sequence is 12 residues long. CDR1 and CDR2 from the germline V gene are MNHNS and SASEGT. V was shortened by 5 bases and J by 6 bases, with 8 bases between the two germline ends.

The V call is TRBV12-3 or TRBV12-4, the J call TRBJ2-1; TRBD2 agrees at 9 bases. J was trimmed by 7 bases and V by 4 bases; bases with no gene match: 5. There are 14 residues in the CDR3. The CDR3 loop reads CASSSGLAWNEQFF. The CDR3 DNA reads TGTGCCAGCAGTTCCGGACTAGCGTGGAATGAGCAGTTCTTC.

This clonotype was found a few times. The chain employs TRBV30 and TRBJ1-6; the match to TRBD1 covers 10 bases. CDR1 and CDR2 from the germline V gene are GTSNPN and SVGIG (reference sequence). The CDR3 spans 16 residues. V trimming: 2 bases; J trimming: 10 bases; junction bases outside the gene matches: 11. Here the CDR3 DNA reads TGTGCCTGGAGTCGGGACAGGGGAGCTGTAAACTCACCCCTCCACTTT. Its translation is CAWSRDRGAVNSPLHF.

The chain has TRBV29-1 and TRBJ2-1; 12 bases are a match to TRBD2. The CDR3 has 14 residues. V was clipped by 8 bases and J by 9 bases; unmatched bases: 11. Germline CDR1 and CDR2: SQVTM and ANQGSEA. This CDR3 reads CSLATSGRLGEQFF. The CDR3 DNA is TGCAGCCTTGCCACTAGCGGGAGGTTGGGTGAGCAGTTCTTC.

The rearrangement links TRBV20-1 to TRBJ2-1, with 9 bases fitting TRBD1. With V trimmed by 6 bases and J by 9 bases, 9 bases remained unmatched. Germline values: CDR1 DFQATT, CDR2 SNEGSKA (reference sequence). This CDR3 is built from 13 residues. In DNA, the CDR3 is TGCAGTGCGACAAGAGGACAGGGGAGTGAGCAGTTCTTC. It yields the protein CSATRGQGSEQFF.

The V and J genes are TRBV6-1 and TRBJ1-4; 10 nucleotides align to TRBD1. Losses at the gene ends were 11 bases for V and 6 bases for J; bases not matched to a gene: 12. The CDR3 is made up of 15 amino acids. Germline CDR1 and CDR2: MNHNS and SASEGT. The CDR3 sequence: CAGNVAGTGDEKLFF. CDR3 nucleotide sequence: TGTGCCGGCAATGTAGCCGGGACAGGGGATGAAAAACTGTTTTTT.

This chain connects TRBV28 to TRBJ2-7; D assignment may be TRBD1 or TRBD2 (5 bases each). The CDR3 has 16 residues. Germline V gene data show CDR1 as MDHEN and CDR2 as SYDVKM. The V end lost 6 bases, the J end lost 2 bases, and 20 bases lay between the germline ends. The CDR3 sequence is CASRLAARQGPYEQYF. CDR3 bases: TGTGCCAGCAGATTGGCAGCTCGGCAGGGACCCTACGAGCAGTACTTC.

This clonotype showed up many times. V is TRBV28 and J is TRBJ2-7, with 13 nucleotides matching TRBD2. With 4 bases clipped from V and 0 bases from J, the junction kept 0 bases outside the gene matches. Germline values: CDR1 MDHEN, CDR2 SYDVKM. This CDR3 region has 15 residues. CDR3 nucleotide sequence: TGTGCCAGCAGTTGGACTAGCGGGAGCTCCTACGAGCAGTACTTC. This sequence encodes CASSWTSGSSYEQYF.